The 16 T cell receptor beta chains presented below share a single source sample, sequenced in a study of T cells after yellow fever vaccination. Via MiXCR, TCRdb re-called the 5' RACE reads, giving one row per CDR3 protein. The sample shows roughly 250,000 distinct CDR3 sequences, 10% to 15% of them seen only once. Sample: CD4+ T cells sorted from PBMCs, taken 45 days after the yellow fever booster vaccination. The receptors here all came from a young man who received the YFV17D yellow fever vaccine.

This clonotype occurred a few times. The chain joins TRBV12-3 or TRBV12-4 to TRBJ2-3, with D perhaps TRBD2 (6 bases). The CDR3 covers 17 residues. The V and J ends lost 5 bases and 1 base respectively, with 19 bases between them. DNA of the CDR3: TGTGCCAGCAGTGACCGCCCGACTAGAACCGGCACAGATACGCAGTATTTT. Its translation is CASSDRPTRTGTDTQYF.

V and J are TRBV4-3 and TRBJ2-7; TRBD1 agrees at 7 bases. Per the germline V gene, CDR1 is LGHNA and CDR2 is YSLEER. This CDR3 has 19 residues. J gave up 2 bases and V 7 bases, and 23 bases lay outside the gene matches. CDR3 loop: CASNPVNERGRQPTYEQYF. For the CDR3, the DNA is TGCGCCAGCAACCCGGTCAACGAAAGGGGGCGACAACCGACCTACGAGCAGTACTTC.

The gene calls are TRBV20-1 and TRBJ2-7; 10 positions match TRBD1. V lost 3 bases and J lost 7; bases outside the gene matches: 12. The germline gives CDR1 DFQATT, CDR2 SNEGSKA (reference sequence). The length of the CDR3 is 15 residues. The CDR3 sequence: CSARLPGQGTGEQYF. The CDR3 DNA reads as TGCAGTGCTAGGCTACCGGGACAGGGGACAGGGGAGCAGTACTTC.

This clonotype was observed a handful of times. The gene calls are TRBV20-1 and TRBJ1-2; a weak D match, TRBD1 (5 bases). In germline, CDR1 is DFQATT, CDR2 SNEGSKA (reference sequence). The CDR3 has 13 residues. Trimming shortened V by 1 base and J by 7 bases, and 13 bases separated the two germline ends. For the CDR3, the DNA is TGCAGTGCTAGAGCTACAGGCGAGGTTGGCTACACCTTC. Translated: CSARATGEVGYTF.

As DNA, the CDR3 is TGTGCCAGCCGAGAGGATTACGAGCAGTACTTC. Protein product: CASREDYEQYF. The chain links TRBV6-5 to TRBJ2-7, with D unclear. Trimming took off 8 bases at V and 4 bases at J, with 9 bases between the two ends. The CDR3 is 11 amino acids. From germline, CDR1 is MNHEY and CDR2 SVGAGI.

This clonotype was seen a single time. The CDR3 region has the DNA TGCAGTGCTAGAGGAGGGACAGGGTTGGACTATGGCTACACCTTC. This gives the protein CSARGGTGLDYGYTF. This sequence joins TRBV20-1 and TRBJ1-2, with 9 bases aligning to TRBD1. Germline CDR1 is DFQATT and CDR2 is SNEGSKA (reference sequence). V lost 1 base to trimming and J lost 3 bases; unmatched junction nucleotides: 6. The CDR3 consists of 15 residues.

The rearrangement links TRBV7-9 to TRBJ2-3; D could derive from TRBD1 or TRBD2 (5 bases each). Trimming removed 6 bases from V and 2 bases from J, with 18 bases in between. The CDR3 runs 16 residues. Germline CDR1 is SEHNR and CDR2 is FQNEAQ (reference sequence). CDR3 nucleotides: TGTGCCAGCAGTACCTTCGGGACGTCTGTCACAGATACGCAGTATTTT. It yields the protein CASSTFGTSVTDTQYF.

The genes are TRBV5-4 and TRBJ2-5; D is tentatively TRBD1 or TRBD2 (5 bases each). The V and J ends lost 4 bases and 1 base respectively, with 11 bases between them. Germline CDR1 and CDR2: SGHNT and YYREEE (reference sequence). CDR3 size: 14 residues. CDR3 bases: TGTGCCAGCAGCCCGGTGGGGACCCAAGAGACCCAGTACTTC. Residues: CASSPVGTQETQYF.

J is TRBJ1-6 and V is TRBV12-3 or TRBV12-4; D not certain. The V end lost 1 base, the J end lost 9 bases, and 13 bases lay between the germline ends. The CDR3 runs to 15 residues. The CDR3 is CASSLGLPVGSPLHF. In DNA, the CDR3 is TGTGCCAGCAGTTTAGGGCTACCGGTCGGTTCACCCCTCCACTTT.

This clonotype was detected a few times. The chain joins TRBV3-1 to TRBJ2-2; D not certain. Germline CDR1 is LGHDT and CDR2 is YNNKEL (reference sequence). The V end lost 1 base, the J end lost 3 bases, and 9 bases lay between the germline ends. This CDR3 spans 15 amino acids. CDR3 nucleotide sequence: TGTGCCAGCAGCCAAGCTGAAGGGTACACCGGGGAGCTGTTTTTT. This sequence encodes CASSQAEGYTGELFF.

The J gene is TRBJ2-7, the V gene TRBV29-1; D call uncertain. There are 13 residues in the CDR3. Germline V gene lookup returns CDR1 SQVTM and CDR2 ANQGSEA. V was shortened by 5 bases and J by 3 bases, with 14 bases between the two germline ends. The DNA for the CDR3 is TGCAGCGTTATGGACGGTAGCAGCTACGAGCAGTACTTC. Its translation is CSVMDGSSYEQYF.

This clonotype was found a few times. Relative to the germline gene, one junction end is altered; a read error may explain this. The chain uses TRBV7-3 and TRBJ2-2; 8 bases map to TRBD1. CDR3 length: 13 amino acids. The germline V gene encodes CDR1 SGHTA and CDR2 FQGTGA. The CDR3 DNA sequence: TGTGCCAGCAGCCAATCCCGGACAGGGAGATTGATTTTT. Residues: CASSQSRTGRLIF.

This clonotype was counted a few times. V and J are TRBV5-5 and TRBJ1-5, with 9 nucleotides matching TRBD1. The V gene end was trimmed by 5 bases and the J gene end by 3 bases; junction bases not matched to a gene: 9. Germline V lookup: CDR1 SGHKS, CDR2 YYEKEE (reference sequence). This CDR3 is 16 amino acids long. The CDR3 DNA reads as TGTGCCAGCAGTTCCGGGACAGGGTCTGCCAATCAGCCCCAGCATTTT. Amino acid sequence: CASSSGTGSANQPQHF.

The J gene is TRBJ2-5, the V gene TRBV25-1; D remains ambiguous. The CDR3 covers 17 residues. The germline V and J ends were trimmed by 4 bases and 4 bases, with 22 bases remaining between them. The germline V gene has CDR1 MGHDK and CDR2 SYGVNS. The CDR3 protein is CASSAPALGFLRETQYF. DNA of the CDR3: TGTGCCAGCAGTGCTCCGGCTCTGGGATTTTTGCGAGAGACCCAGTACTTC.

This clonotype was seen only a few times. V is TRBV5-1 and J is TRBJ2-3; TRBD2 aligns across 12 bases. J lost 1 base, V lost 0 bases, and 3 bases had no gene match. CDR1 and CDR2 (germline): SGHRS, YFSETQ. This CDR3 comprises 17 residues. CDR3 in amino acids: CASSLGLAGAGTDTQYF. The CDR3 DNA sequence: TGCGCCAGCAGCTTGGGACTAGCGGGAGCAGGCACAGATACGCAGTATTTT.

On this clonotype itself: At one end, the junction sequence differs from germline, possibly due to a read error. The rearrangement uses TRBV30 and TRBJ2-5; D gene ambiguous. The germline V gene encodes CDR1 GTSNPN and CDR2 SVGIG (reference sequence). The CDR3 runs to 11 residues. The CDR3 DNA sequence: TGTGCCTGGAACCTATCAGACATTCCGCCCTTC. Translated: CAWNLSDIPPF. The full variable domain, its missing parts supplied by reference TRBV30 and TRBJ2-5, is SQTIHQWPATLVQPVGSPLSLECTVEGTSNPNLYWYRQAAGRGLQLLFYSVGIGQISSEVPQNLSASRPQDRQFILSSKKLLLSDSGFYLCAWNLSDIPPFGPGTRLLVL.